This TCR beta chain was recovered during a study of identical twins. Study conclusions and caveats: Insertions ran lower in abundant cord blood beta clonotypes, though not in memory repertoires.

This clonotype was seen repeatedly, ten times or more. The antigen is undetermined. Template switching added a universal primer site, and cDNA bore unique molecular identifiers. TCRdb re-derived calls from the 5' RACE reads in MiXCR, one entry per CDR3 protein. Here the sample spans some 500,000 distinct CDR3 sequences, 20% to 25% being singletons. This sample was shared with a second study, whose subject was T cells expressing NK-cell markers. As that study records: Sorted CD3+CD56-NKG2C+, CD3+CD56+NKG2C- and CD3+CD56+NKG2C+ T cells were the source of the TCR beta repertoires.

The receptor's source is a woman under 30 in good health. The sample taken for sequencing was CD4+ T cells sorted from blood.

For the CDR3, the DNA is TGCAGCGTGGACAGGGTTTGGGATGGCTACACCTTC. It codes for CSVDRVWDGYTF. V gene TRBV29-1 combines with J gene TRBJ1-2, with 8 bases fitting TRBD1. The germline V gene encodes CDR1 SQVTM and CDR2 ANQGSEA. The CDR3 extends over 12 amino acids. The junction had 6 bases not matched to a gene; V was cut back by 6 bases and J by 6 bases.